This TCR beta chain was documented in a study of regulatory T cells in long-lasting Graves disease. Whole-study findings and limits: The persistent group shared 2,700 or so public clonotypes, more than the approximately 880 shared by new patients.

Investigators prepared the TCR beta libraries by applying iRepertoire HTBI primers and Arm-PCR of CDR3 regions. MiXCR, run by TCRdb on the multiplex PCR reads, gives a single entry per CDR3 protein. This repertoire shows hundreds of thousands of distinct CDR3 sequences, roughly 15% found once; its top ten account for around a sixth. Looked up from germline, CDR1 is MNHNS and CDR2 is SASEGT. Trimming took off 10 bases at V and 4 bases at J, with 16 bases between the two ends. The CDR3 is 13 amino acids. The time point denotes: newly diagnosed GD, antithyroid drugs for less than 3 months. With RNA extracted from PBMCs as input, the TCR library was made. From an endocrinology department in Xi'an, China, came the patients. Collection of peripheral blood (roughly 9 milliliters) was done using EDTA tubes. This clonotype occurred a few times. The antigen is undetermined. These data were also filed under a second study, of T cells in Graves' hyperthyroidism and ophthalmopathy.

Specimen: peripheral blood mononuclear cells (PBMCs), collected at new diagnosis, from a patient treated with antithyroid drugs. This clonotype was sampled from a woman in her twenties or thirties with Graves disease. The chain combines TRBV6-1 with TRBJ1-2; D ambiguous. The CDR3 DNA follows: TGTGCCACCACCCCACAGATAATCTATGGCTACACCTTC. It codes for CATTPQIIYGYTF.